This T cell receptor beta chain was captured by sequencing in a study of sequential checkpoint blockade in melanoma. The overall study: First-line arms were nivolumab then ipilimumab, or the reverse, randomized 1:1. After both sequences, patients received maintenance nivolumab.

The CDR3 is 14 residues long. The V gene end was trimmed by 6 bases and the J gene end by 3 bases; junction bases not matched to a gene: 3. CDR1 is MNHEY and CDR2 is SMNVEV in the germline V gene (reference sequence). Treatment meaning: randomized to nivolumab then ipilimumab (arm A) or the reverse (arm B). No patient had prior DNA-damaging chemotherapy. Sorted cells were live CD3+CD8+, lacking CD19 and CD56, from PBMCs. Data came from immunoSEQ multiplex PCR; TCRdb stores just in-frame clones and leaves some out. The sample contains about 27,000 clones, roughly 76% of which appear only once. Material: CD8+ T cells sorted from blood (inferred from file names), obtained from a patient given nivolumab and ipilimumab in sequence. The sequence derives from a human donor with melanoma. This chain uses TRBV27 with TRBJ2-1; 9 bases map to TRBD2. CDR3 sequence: CASRVSGSYNEQFF. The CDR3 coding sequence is TGTGCCAGCAGGGTTAGCGGGAGCTACAATGAGCAGTTCTTC.